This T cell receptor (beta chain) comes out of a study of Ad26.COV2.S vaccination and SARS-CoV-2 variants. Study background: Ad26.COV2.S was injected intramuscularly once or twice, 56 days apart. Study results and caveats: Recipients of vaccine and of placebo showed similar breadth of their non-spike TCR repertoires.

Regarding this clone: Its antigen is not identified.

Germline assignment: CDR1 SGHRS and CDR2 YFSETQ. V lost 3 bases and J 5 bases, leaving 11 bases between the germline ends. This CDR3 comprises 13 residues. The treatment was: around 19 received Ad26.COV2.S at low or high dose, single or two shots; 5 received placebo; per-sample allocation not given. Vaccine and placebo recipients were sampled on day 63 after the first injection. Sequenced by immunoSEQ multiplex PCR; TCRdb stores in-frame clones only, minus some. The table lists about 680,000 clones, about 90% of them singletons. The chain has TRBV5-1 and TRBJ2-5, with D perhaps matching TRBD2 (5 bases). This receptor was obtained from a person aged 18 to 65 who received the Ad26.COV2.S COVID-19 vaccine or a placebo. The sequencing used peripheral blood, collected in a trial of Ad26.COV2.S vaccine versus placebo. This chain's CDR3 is CASSSLAGETQYF. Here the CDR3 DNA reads TGCGCCAGCAGCTCCCTAGCAGGCGAGACCCAGTACTTC.